Reported below is one T cell receptor beta chain. Looked up from germline, CDR1 is SQVTM and CDR2 is ANQGSEA. V lost 5 bases and J 3 bases, leaving 15 bases between the germline ends. CDR3 length: 14 residues. The sample is drawn from a study of Tregs in tolerant kidney transplant recipients. Clones were read by immunoSEQ multiplex PCR, and TCRdb kept only the in-frame ones, dropping some. Altogether approximately 60,000 clones are present, around 87% being singletons, with the ten largest covering 3.5% to 4%. The nonmyeloablative bone marrow transplants came from related graft donors, with transient mixed chimerism.

This sequence originates from a human patient who received a combined kidney and bone marrow transplant. The graft donor may have contributed some T cells. The source was CD4+ T cells from blood (PBMCs), collected 6 months after the transplant. The genes are TRBV29-1 and TRBJ2-3; D perhaps matches TRBD1 (5 bases). CDR3 in amino acids: CSVTGARGTDTQYF. CDR3 coding DNA: TGCAGCGTTACTGGGGCCAGAGGAACAGATACGCAGTATTTT.